The 21 T cell receptor beta chains below come from one sample, sequenced in a study of blood T cell repertoires in COVID-19. Method: immunoSEQ multiplex PCR; TCRdb's copy keeps in-frame clones and lacks some. The sample has roughly 240,000 clones; roughly 83% are singletons. Sequencing was done on a sample of peripheral blood. The receptors originated from a man aged 55 to 70 who had recovered from COVID-19.

This chain uses TRBV29-1 with TRBJ2-5; D remains unclear. Trimming cost V 5 bases and J 4 bases, with 11 bases left between them. The CDR3 loop spans 12 amino acids. Germline assignment: CDR1 SQVTM and CDR2 ANQGSEA. CDR3: CSVTTSRETQYF. The DNA for the CDR3 is TGCAGCGTTACCACGAGTAGAGAGACCCAGTACTTC.

The V and J genes are TRBV9 and TRBJ2-1; weak D call: TRBD2 (5 bases). V shed 0 bases and J shed 1 base, with 14 bases lying between them. This CDR3 comprises 17 residues. Germline CDR1 and CDR2: SGDLS and YYNGEE. CDR3 region: CASSVGYGGGSYNEQFF. As DNA, the CDR3 is TGTGCCAGCAGCGTAGGATACGGAGGTGGATCCTACAATGAGCAGTTCTTC.

The chain carries TRBV28 and TRBJ2-5; TRBD1 aligns across 9 bases. This CDR3 is 16 amino acids long. The junction had 5 bases not matched to a gene; V was cut back by 2 bases and J by 1 base. Germline CDR1 is MDHEN and CDR2 is SYDVKM. The CDR3 loop reads CASSLVGQGPQETQYF. CDR3 DNA: TGTGCCAGCAGTTTAGTGGGACAGGGACCCCAAGAGACCCAGTACTTC.

CDR3 region: CASSWGAGGAGYTF. CDR3 coding DNA: TGTGCCAGCAGCTGGGGGGCAGGGGGCGCTGGCTACACCTTC. The chain combines TRBV7-9 with TRBJ1-2; 8 nucleotides agree with TRBD1. The germline V gene has CDR1 SEHNR and CDR2 FQNEAQ (reference sequence). The V and J ends lost 4 bases and 7 bases, in that order; junction bases with no gene match: 8. This CDR3 is built from 14 residues.

The V call is TRBV24-1, the J call TRBJ2-3; 11 bases are a match to TRBD1. J was trimmed by 5 bases and V by 4 bases; bases with no gene match: 7. Germline CDR1 reads KGHDR; CDR2 reads SFDVKD. This CDR3 region has 16 residues. Written as DNA, the CDR3 is TGTGCCACCAGTGACCCCGGGACAGGGGGTGGAGATACGCAGTATTTT. As protein: CATSDPGTGGGDTQYF.

In this sample, this clone turned up once. This chain uses TRBV18 with TRBJ1-1; TRBD1 matches 7 bases. V shed 4 bases and J 7 bases; nucleotides not matched to a gene: 9. Germline V gene data show CDR1 as KGHSH and CDR2 as LQKENI. CDR3 length equals 14 residues. In DNA, the CDR3 is TGTGCCAGCTCACTCCAGACAGGGTTAGGTGAAGCTTTCTTT. As protein: CASSLQTGLGEAFF.

The rearrangement links TRBV10-3 to TRBJ2-6; D is perhaps TRBD2 (5 bases). The CDR3 contains 16 residues. Trimming took 3 bases from V and 2 from J, leaving 11 bases between them. Germline V gene sequence: CDR1 ENHRY, CDR2 SYGVKD. The CDR3 protein is CAISEAANTGANVLTF. The CDR3 DNA reads as TGTGCCATCAGTGAAGCGGCGAATACTGGGGCCAACGTCCTGACTTTC.

The chain employs TRBV19 and TRBJ1-1, with 10 bases lining up with TRBD1. Germline loops: CDR1 LNHDA, CDR2 SQIVND (reference sequence). The CDR3 covers 14 residues. The V and J ends lost 7 bases and 5 bases, in that order; junction bases with no gene match: 7. Here the CDR3 DNA reads TGTGCCAGTAACTCAGACAGGGGGCGGACTGAAGCTTTCTTT. Protein sequence: CASNSDRGRTEAFF.

V is TRBV6-2 or TRBV6-3 and J is TRBJ1-2, with D perhaps TRBD1 (5 bases). Trimming took 0 bases from V and 6 from J, leaving 14 bases between them. The CDR3 extends over 15 amino acids. From germline, CDR1 is MNHEY and CDR2 SVGEGT. The DNA of the CDR3 is TGTGCCAGCAGTTACTCCGGCAGGGAGGCAAATGGCTACACCTTC. Amino acid sequence: CASSYSGREANGYTF.

This chain links TRBV4-1 with TRBJ1-6; the D gene is possibly TRBD1 (6 bases). Germline values: CDR1 MGHRA, CDR2 YSYEKL. V dropped 1 base and J dropped 9 bases, with 16 bases sitting between them. This CDR3 contains 16 residues. The CDR3 protein is CASSQANLGGGSPLHF. The CDR3 DNA reads as TGCGCCAGCAGCCAAGCAAACCTAGGGGGGGGTTCACCCCTCCACTTT.

This chain joins TRBV15 and TRBJ2-7; TRBD2 aligns across 12 bases. V shed 0 bases, J shed 5 bases, and the junction held 8 bases outside the gene matches. Germline assignment: CDR1 LNHNV and CDR2 YYDKDF (reference sequence). The CDR3 consists of 17 residues. The CDR3 is CATSRDLSRLAGDEQYF. The CDR3 DNA follows: TGTGCCACCAGCAGAGATCTTTCGAGACTAGCGGGGGACGAGCAGTACTTC.

The chain couples TRBV5-1 to TRBJ2-1, with a weak D call TRBD2 (6 bases). Trimming pared 1 base from V and 6 bases from J, leaving 17 bases between. The CDR3 spans 16 residues. Germline V gene data show CDR1 as SGHRS and CDR2 as YFSETQ. This CDR3 reads CASSLNLAGGANEQFF. The CDR3 nucleotides read TGCGCCAGCAGCTTGAACTTAGCCGGGGGAGCCAATGAGCAGTTCTTC.

This clone was observed once. The V and J genes are TRBV16 and TRBJ1-2; 8 nucleotides agree with TRBD1. Trimming at V came to 4 bases and at J to 2 bases, leaving 0 bases not matched to a gene. Germline V gives CDR1 KGHSY, CDR2 FQNENV. The CDR3 is made up of 13 amino acids. The CDR3 reads CASSRQGNYGYTF. CDR3 nucleotides: TGTGCCAGCAGCCGACAGGGGAACTATGGCTACACCTTC. Combining the CDR3 with reference TRBV16 and TRBJ1-2 gives the whole variable domain GEEVAQTPKHLVRGEGQKAKLYCAPIKGHSYVFWYQQVLKNEFKFLISFQNENVFDETGMPKERFSAKCLPNSPCSLEIQATKLEDSAVYFCASSRQGNYGYTFGSGTRLTVV.

The chain combines TRBV7-2 with TRBJ1-4; D is possibly TRBD1 (5 bases). The CDR3 runs 15 residues. The germline V and J ends were trimmed by 0 bases and 8 bases, with 13 bases remaining between them. Germline V gene lookup returns CDR1 SGHTA and CDR2 FQGNSA. The CDR3 DNA is TGTGCCAGCAGCTTAGCGTTGGGGGGTAGAGAAAAACTGTTTTTT. Encoded protein: CASSLALGGREKLFF.

V is TRBV12-3 or TRBV12-4 and J is TRBJ1-1, with D perhaps matching TRBD1 (6 bases). V lost 0 bases to trimming and J lost 4 bases, with 6 bases between them. The CDR3 has 13 amino acids. In DNA, the CDR3 is TGTGCCAGCAGTTTAGCAGGGGGCACTGAAGCTTTCTTT. Translated: CASSLAGGTEAFF.

J is TRBJ2-7 and V is TRBV6-5; D perhaps matches TRBD1 (6 bases). Germline lookup yields CDR1 MNHEY and CDR2 SVGAGI. The CDR3 consists of 14 residues. The ends were cut back, 6 bases at V and 1 base at J, with 13 bases in the middle. CDR3: CASRILQGSYEQYF. The CDR3 bases are TGTGCCAGCAGAATACTACAGGGTTCCTACGAGCAGTACTTC.

V gene TRBV4-1 combines with J gene TRBJ1-4; TRBD1 matches 8 bases. This CDR3 has 15 amino acids. V lost 0 bases to trimming and J lost 9 bases; unmatched junction nucleotides: 6. Germline CDR1 is MGHRA and CDR2 is YSYEKL. The CDR3 sequence: CASSQEGTGWQKLFF. The CDR3 region has the DNA TGCGCCAGCAGCCAAGAGGGGACAGGATGGCAAAAACTGTTTTTT.

This clone came up many times. The chain has TRBV7-9 and TRBJ1-1, with TRBD1 as a possible D gene (6 bases). The germline gives CDR1 SEHNR, CDR2 FQNEAQ (reference sequence). V was clipped by 2 bases and J by 7 bases, with 11 bases between them. The CDR3 contains 13 residues. CDR3 residues: CASSLYEDSEAFF. In DNA, the CDR3 is TGTGCCAGCAGCTTATATGAGGACAGTGAAGCTTTCTTT.

The chain recombines TRBV18 with TRBJ2-7; maybe TRBD2 (5 bases). The germline V gene has CDR1 KGHSH and CDR2 LQKENI. The CDR3 runs 21 residues. Trimming removed 0 bases at V and 0 bases at J, with 27 bases between. The CDR3 here is CASSPPTCGSYPAHPSYEQYF. The CDR3 nucleotides read TGTGCCAGCTCACCACCGACCTGTGGGAGCTACCCAGCCCACCCCTCCTACGAGCAGTACTTC.

This chain uses TRBV27 with TRBJ1-5; D ambiguous. This CDR3 region has 15 residues. Trimming shortened V by 2 bases and J by 2 bases, and 10 bases separated the two germline ends. Germline V gives CDR1 MNHEY, CDR2 SMNVEV (reference sequence). CDR3 sequence reads: CASSLEGLGNQPQHF. DNA of the CDR3: TGTGCCAGCAGTTTAGAGGGCCTCGGCAATCAGCCCCAGCATTTT.

The CDR3 nucleotides read TGTGCCAGCCGCCCGGGCGGGACAGCCCGAGCTAACTATGGCTACACCTTC. It codes for CASRPGGTARANYGYTF. The V call is TRBV5-5, the J call TRBJ1-2, with 7 positions matching TRBD1. Germline trimming cut 7 bases from V and 0 bases from J; bases unmatched to any gene: 15. The germline V gene encodes CDR1 SGHKS and CDR2 YYEKEE (reference sequence). There are 17 residues in the CDR3.